This record looks at one TCR beta chain sequence and its context. The entry originates in a study of shared clonotypes between healthy human individuals. Germline CDR1 reads LNHDA; CDR2 reads SQIVND (reference sequence). The CDR3 runs 13 residues. The J segment lost 8 bases and the V segment lost 10 bases, leaving 13 bases of the junction unmatched. This table comes from immunoSEQ multiplex PCR, and its TCRdb copy is limited to in-frame clones, with some not included. Among about 470,000 clones listed, 70% to 80% were seen once. The source is a woman aged 40 to 50 in good health. Some clones in this sample may be carry-over from other donors' samples. The chain links TRBV19 to TRBJ1-1; TRBD1 agrees at 7 bases. Sequencing used PBMCs. The CDR3 DNA is TGTGCCATCGCGACAGGGTCAAGTTCAGAAGCTTTCTTT. It encodes CAIATGSSSEAFF.